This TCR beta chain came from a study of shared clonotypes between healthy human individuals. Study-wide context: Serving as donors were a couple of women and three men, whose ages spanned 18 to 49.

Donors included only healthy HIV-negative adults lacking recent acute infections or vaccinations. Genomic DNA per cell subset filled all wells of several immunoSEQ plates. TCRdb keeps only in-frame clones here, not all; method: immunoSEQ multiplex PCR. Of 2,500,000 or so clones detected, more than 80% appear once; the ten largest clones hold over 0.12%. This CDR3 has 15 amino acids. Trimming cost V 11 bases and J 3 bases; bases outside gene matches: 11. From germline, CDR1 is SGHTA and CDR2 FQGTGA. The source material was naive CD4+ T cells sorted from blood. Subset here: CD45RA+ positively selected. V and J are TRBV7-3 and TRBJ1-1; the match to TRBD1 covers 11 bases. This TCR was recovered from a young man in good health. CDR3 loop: CAGPDRGRDHTEAFF. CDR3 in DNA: TGTGCCGGGCCGGACAGGGGGCGGGACCACACTGAAGCTTTCTTT.